This T cell receptor beta chain was observed in a study of blood T cells in healthy people across ages. About the research overall: T cells yielded about one barcoded beta molecule per two cells through template switching.

This clonotype was observed a few times. Germline V gene data show CDR1 as SGHRS and CDR2 as YFSETQ. With 3 bases removed from V and 4 bases from J, the gap between germline ends came to 13 bases. This CDR3 region has 14 residues. Together with a sample-barcoded 5' primer, a J-beta primer mix was included in a second PCR lasting roughly 6 to 12 cycles. In TCRdb, the 5' RACE reads were re-called with MiXCR into one record per CDR3 protein. The sample records some 700,000 distinct CDR3 sequences, 22% being singletons. The V call is TRBV5-1, the J call TRBJ1-2, with D possibly being TRBD1 (6 bases). This receptor was taken from a man between 65 and 79 years old in good health. The sequencing sample was made of blood. The CDR3 loop is CASSSPQGSYGYTF. The CDR3 DNA sequence: TGCGCCAGCAGCTCCCCCCAGGGGAGCTATGGCTACACCTTC.